Given below is one TCR beta chain in context. No antigen is known for it. This record comes from a study of cytomegalovirus exposure and HLA in healthy donors. Whole-study findings and limits: Indistinguishability led to the exclusion of some V segments, TRBV6-2 and TRBV6-3 included. The authors later found HLA-associated TCR beta chains more clonally expanded than equally common others. Later on, an analysis tied approximately 17,000 TCR beta sequences to HLA alleles at 0.05 false discovery rate. Sequencing probably produced one cluster of sequence variants that were highly shared.

The germline CDR1 and CDR2 sequences are SGHNT and YYREEE (reference sequence). The V gene lost 2 bases and the J gene lost 6 bases, with 8 bases spanning the gap. The CDR3 extends over 12 amino acids. Both 60 Vbeta primers and 13 Jbeta primers went into the PCR. Measured with immunoSEQ multiplex PCR; TCRdb has only the in-frame clones, and not every one. The sample consists of roughly 70,000 clones, around 78% of them appearing once. The source is a man in his forties or fifties in good health and CMV-seronegative. The chain is built from TRBV5-4 and TRBJ1-1; D call uncertain. The sample comprised PBMCs. CDR3 amino acids: CASSFFSSEAFF. The CDR3 DNA sequence: TGTGCCAGCAGCTTCTTTAGCTCTGAAGCTTTCTTT.